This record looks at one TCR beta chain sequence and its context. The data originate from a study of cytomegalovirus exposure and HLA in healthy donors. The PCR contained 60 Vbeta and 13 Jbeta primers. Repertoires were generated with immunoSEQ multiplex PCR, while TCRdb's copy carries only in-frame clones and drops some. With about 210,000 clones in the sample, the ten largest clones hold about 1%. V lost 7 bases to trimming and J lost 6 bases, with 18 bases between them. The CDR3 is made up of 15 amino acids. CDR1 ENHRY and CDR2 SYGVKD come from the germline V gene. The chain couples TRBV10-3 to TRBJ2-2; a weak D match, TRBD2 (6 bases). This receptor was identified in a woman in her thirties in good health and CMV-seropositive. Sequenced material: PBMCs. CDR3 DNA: TGTGCCATCAAGGGCGGGATCTCTTCGGCCGGGGAGCTGTTTTTT. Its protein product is CAIKGGISSAGELFF.